Shown below are 25 T cell receptor beta chains from a single sample sequenced in a study of shared clonotypes between healthy human individuals. TCRdb's table, derived via immunoSEQ multiplex PCR, lists solely in-frame clones and lacks some. The sample comprises 2 million to 3 million clones, just over 90% of which are singletons, and roughly 0.14% rests with the top ten. Sequenced material: naive CD4+ T cells sorted from blood. The subset was: CD45RA+ positively selected. All receptors come from a man between 18 and 29 years old in good health.

The chain carries TRBV28 and TRBJ1-2, with D unclear. CDR1 and CDR2 (germline): MDHEN, SYDVKM. Trimming took 3 bases from V and 3 from J, leaving 8 bases between them. This CDR3 has 13 residues. CDR3: CASSLKVYYGYTF. The CDR3 DNA sequence: TGTGCCAGCAGTTTGAAGGTATACTATGGCTACACCTTC.

The chain joins TRBV29-1 to TRBJ2-7; D remains ambiguous. This CDR3 has 11 amino acids. Germline V gene data show CDR1 as SQVTM and CDR2 as ANQGSEA. V gave up 2 bases and J gave up 3 bases, with 5 bases separating them. The chain's CDR3 is CSVESDYEQYF. The CDR3 DNA sequence: TGCAGCGTTGAATCTGACTACGAGCAGTACTTC.

This chain connects TRBV27 to TRBJ2-6, with 10 bases aligning to TRBD2. CDR3 size: 19 residues. The ends lost 3 bases at V and 0 bases at J; junction bases unmatched: 8. CDR1 MNHEY and CDR2 SMNVEV come from the germline V gene (reference sequence). The CDR3 region is CASSFQTSGVSSGANVLTF. CDR3 nucleotide sequence: TGTGCCAGCAGTTTCCAAACTAGCGGGGTCAGCTCTGGGGCCAACGTCCTGACTTTC. Full variable domain (outside the CDR3, taken from reference TRBV27 and TRBJ2-6): EAQVTQNPRYLITVTGKKLTVTCSQNMNHEYMSWYRQDPGLGLRQIYYSMNVEVTDKGDVPEGYKVSRKEKRNFPLILESPSPNQTSLYFCASSFQTSGVSSGANVLTFGAGSRLTVL.

The J gene is TRBJ2-1, the V gene TRBV7-9, with TRBD2 matching over 11 bases. Germline V gene data show CDR1 as SEHNR and CDR2 as FQNEAQ (reference sequence). J was trimmed by 6 bases and V by 1 base; bases with no gene match: 2. The CDR3 runs to 15 residues. The DNA of the CDR3 is TGTGCCAGCAGCTTAGGTAGCGGGAGGGCCAATGAGCAGTTCTTC. Translating it yields CASSLGSGRANEQFF. Full variable domain (missing parts from reference TRBV7-9 and TRBJ2-1): DTGVSQNPRHKITKRGQNVTFRCDPISEHNRLYWYRQTLGQGPEFLTYFQNEAQLEKSRLLSDRFSAERPKGSFSTLEIQRTEQGDSAMYLCASSLGSGRANEQFFGPGTRLTVL.

The chain employs TRBV28 and TRBJ1-6; TRBD1 is a possible D gene (6 bases). This CDR3 region has 15 residues. Germline CDR1 MDHEN, CDR2 SYDVKM. Trimming cost V 6 bases and J 8 bases, with 17 bases left between them. The CDR3 nucleotides are TGTGCCAGCAGCGGCCATGGGGGGCTTGATTCACCCCTCCACTTT. It specifies CASSGHGGLDSPLHF.

A single count supports this clone. The chain carries TRBV6-1 and TRBJ2-3; 7 nucleotides match TRBD1. CDR1 is MNHNS and CDR2 is SASEGT in the germline V gene. This CDR3 is built from 15 residues. J was trimmed by 4 bases and V by 3 bases; bases with no gene match: 7. CDR3: CASSDLGTASDTQYF. The CDR3, as DNA: TGTGCCAGCAGTGATTTGGGGACAGCCTCAGATACGCAGTATTTT.

This clone was observed a single time. Other DNA sequences in this sample translate to the same CDR3. The chain uses TRBV4-1 and TRBJ2-7, with 7 bases aligning to TRBD1. This CDR3 comprises 15 residues. The V gene end was trimmed by 3 bases and the J gene end by 1 base; junction bases not matched to a gene: 6. Germline V gene data show CDR1 as MGHRA and CDR2 as YSYEKL. The CDR3 DNA follows: TGCGCCAGCAGCCAGCGACAGGGCTCTTCCTACGAGCAGTACTTC. Protein sequence: CASSQRQGSSYEQYF.

In DNA, the CDR3 is TGTGCCACCACCGGACAGTCCTACGAGCAGTACTTC. This sequence encodes CATTGQSYEQYF. This chain links TRBV28 with TRBJ2-7, with D maybe TRBD1 (6 bases). The CDR3 length is 12 residues. V dropped 10 bases and J dropped 1 base, with 11 bases sitting between them. Germline V gene data show CDR1 as MDHEN and CDR2 as SYDVKM. The complete variable domain, with remaining parts taken from reference TRBV28 and TRBJ2-7, reads DVKVTQSSRYLVKRTGEKVFLECVQDMDHENMFWYRQDPGLGLRLIYFSYDVKMKEKGDIPEGYSVSREKKERFSLILESASTNQTSMYLCATTGQSYEQYFGPGTRLTVT.

The chain carries TRBV30 and TRBJ1-4, with a tentative D call TRBD1 (5 bases). V lost 4 bases and J 8 bases, leaving 17 bases between the germline ends. The length of the CDR3 is 14 residues. Germline loops: CDR1 GTSNPN, CDR2 SVGIG (reference sequence). As DNA, the CDR3 is TGTGCCTGGACGTCCGGGGGGATGAGGGAAAAACTGTTTTTT. This translates into CAWTSGGMREKLFF.

In the case of this clone: The sample carries other DNA sequences with the same CDR3. This chain links TRBV28 with TRBJ1-1; D unclear. Between the trimmed V and J ends, which lost 1 base and 2 bases, there was a span of 5 bases. CDR3 length: 13 amino acids. Looked up from germline, CDR1 is MDHEN and CDR2 is SYDVKM. In DNA form, the CDR3 reads TGTGCCAGCAGTTTATCCGTAAACACTGAAGCTTTCTTT. Translation: CASSLSVNTEAFF.

The chain recombines TRBV11-2 with TRBJ1-1; TRBD1 aligns across 12 bases. The CDR3 sequence is 17 residues long. The V gene end was trimmed by 2 bases and the J gene end by 5 bases; junction bases not matched to a gene: 9. Germline V gene sequence: CDR1 SGHAT, CDR2 FQNNGV. CDR3 amino acids: CASSLTAGTGGSTEAFF. In DNA, the CDR3 is TGTGCCAGCAGCTTAACCGCCGGGACAGGGGGCTCGACTGAAGCTTTCTTT.

V gene TRBV27 combines with J gene TRBJ1-5, with a weak D call TRBD1 (6 bases). The CDR3 runs 16 residues. CDR1 is MNHEY and CDR2 is SMNVEV in the germline V gene (reference sequence). V lost 6 bases, J lost 0 bases, and 15 bases lay in between. CDR3 protein: CASSSLGQISNQPQHF. CDR3 in DNA: TGTGCCAGCAGCTCACTCGGACAGATTAGCAATCAGCCCCAGCATTTT.

Written as DNA, the CDR3 is TGTGCCAGCAGCTTAGGGGCGGGGCGGCCTCGGTGTGGCTACACCTTC. Its translation is CASSLGAGRPRCGYTF. This chain joins TRBV11-2 and TRBJ1-2, with D possibly TRBD1 on 5 matching bases. The CDR3 is 16 residues long. Germline V gives CDR1 SGHAT, CDR2 FQNNGV. V lost 1 base, J lost 7 bases, and 19 bases lay in between.

The chain uses TRBV10-1 and TRBJ1-1; D gene uncertain. The CDR3 extends over 15 amino acids. Per germline, CDR1 WNHNN and CDR2 SYGVQD (reference sequence). V gave up 2 bases and J gave up 1 base, with 11 bases separating them. The CDR3, as DNA: TGCGCCAGCAGTGAGCGGACGGGCAAGAACACTGAAGCTTTCTTT. As protein: CASSERTGKNTEAFF.

V usage is TRBV5-1 and J usage is TRBJ1-1; TRBD1 matches 10 bases. The germline gives CDR1 SGHRS, CDR2 YFSETQ. This CDR3 contains 14 residues. With V trimmed by 1 base and J by 6 bases, 3 bases remained unmatched. CDR3 protein: CASSLRGQGSEAFF. The CDR3 DNA is TGCGCCAGCAGCTTGAGGGGACAGGGGTCTGAAGCTTTCTTT.

Concerning this clone itself: This sample also contains other DNA sequences that code for the same CDR3. The chain employs TRBV5-1 and TRBJ1-5; D might be TRBD1 (5 bases). This CDR3 comprises 15 residues. Germline CDR1 and CDR2: SGHRS and YFSETQ. V lost 0 bases and J 2 bases, leaving 9 bases between the germline ends. CDR3 bases: TGCGCCAGCAGCTTGGGGCAGGGAGGCAATCAGCCCCAGCATTTT. It is translated as CASSLGQGGNQPQHF.

This chain uses TRBV28 with TRBJ1-5; TRBD1 might be the D (5 bases). Germline V gives CDR1 MDHEN, CDR2 SYDVKM. The ends were cut back, 6 bases at V and 1 base at J, with 19 bases in the middle. The CDR3 spans 17 residues. The CDR3 here is CASSPSGIGGSNQPQHF. For the CDR3, the DNA is TGTGCCAGCAGCCCCTCAGGGATAGGCGGGAGCAATCAGCCCCAGCATTTT. Variable domain in full (rest from reference TRBV28 and TRBJ1-5): DVKVTQSSRYLVKRTGEKVFLECVQDMDHENMFWYRQDPGLGLRLIYFSYDVKMKEKGDIPEGYSVSREKKERFSLILESASTNQTSMYLCASSPSGIGGSNQPQHFGDGTRLSIL.

The V and J genes are TRBV9 and TRBJ1-4; 7 positions agree with TRBD1. Per the germline V gene, CDR1 is SGDLS and CDR2 is YYNGEE. The CDR3 contains 17 residues. V shed 4 bases, J shed 8 bases, and the junction held 17 bases outside the gene matches. CDR3 in DNA: TGTGCCAGCAGCCCCCGGGAGGGGGCGACGGTGGGCGAAAAACTGTTTTTT. This sequence encodes CASSPREGATVGEKLFF. Based on the CDR3 plus reference TRBV9 and TRBJ1-4, the full variable domain is DSGVTQTPKHLITATGQRVTLRCSPRSGDLSVYWYQQSLDQGLQFLIQYYNGEERAKGNILERFSAQQFPDLHSELNLSSLELGDSALYFCASSPREGATVGEKLFFGSGTQLSVL.

This clone was seen just once. The chain uses TRBV28 and TRBJ1-5, with D hard to call. The CDR3 length is 14 residues. Germline V gene sequence: CDR1 MDHEN, CDR2 SYDVKM. Trimming took off 1 base at V and 8 bases at J, with 12 bases between the two ends. DNA for the CDR3: TGTGCCAGCAGTTTATCCGCATGGAGAGAGCCCCAGCATTTT. Translation: CASSLSAWREPQHF.

The gene calls are TRBV6-5 and TRBJ1-1; a weak D match, TRBD1 (5 bases). The CDR3 sequence is 13 residues long. The V and J ends lost 10 bases and 0 bases respectively, with 12 bases between them. Germline loops: CDR1 MNHEY, CDR2 SVGAGI. The CDR3 loop reads CATHRGLNTEAFF. The CDR3 DNA reads as TGTGCCACGCATAGGGGCCTGAACACTGAAGCTTTCTTT.

In the case of this clone: This sample also contains other DNA sequences that code for the same CDR3. V is TRBV28 and J is TRBJ2-7, with 10 bases matching TRBD2. The germline V gene has CDR1 MDHEN and CDR2 SYDVKM. Germline trimming cut 2 bases from V and 4 bases from J; bases unmatched to any gene: 2. This CDR3 is built from 14 residues. The CDR3 protein is CASSLSGRAYEQYF. DNA for the CDR3: TGTGCCAGCAGTTTAAGCGGGAGGGCATACGAGCAGTACTTC.

This sequence joins TRBV11-1 and TRBJ2-5, with TRBD2 matching over 11 bases. The junction had 9 bases not matched to a gene; V was cut back by 0 bases and J by 0 bases. Germline V gene data show CDR1 as SGHAT and CDR2 as FQDESV (reference sequence). The CDR3 spans 19 residues. CDR3: CASSLATPGLAGYQETQYF. CDR3 in DNA: TGTGCCAGCAGCTTAGCTACCCCAGGACTAGCGGGTTACCAAGAGACCCAGTACTTC. The full variable domain, rest sourced from reference TRBV11-1 and TRBJ2-5, is EAEVAQSPRYKITEKSQAVAFWCDPISGHATLYWYRQILGQGPELLVQFQDESVVDDSQLPKDRFSAERLKGVDSTLKIQPAELGDSAMYLCASSLATPGLAGYQETQYFGPGTRLLVL.

Details on this clone: This sample includes further DNA sequences coding for the same CDR3. The V and J genes are TRBV7-9 and TRBJ2-3; D is possibly TRBD1 or TRBD2 (5 bases each). CDR1 is SEHNR and CDR2 is FQNEAQ in the germline V gene (reference sequence). This CDR3 has 14 amino acids. V was clipped by 5 bases and J by 3 bases, with 12 bases between them. The CDR3: CASSLGKGTDTQYF. The CDR3 bases are TGTGCCAGCAGCCTCGGGAAGGGGACAGATACGCAGTATTTT.

J is TRBJ2-1 and V is TRBV19; D is perhaps TRBD1 or TRBD2 (5 bases each). Per germline, CDR1 LNHDA and CDR2 SQIVND (reference sequence). The CDR3 has 16 amino acids. V was clipped by 8 bases and J by 4 bases, with 21 bases between them. Here the CDR3 reads CASAFGRRGVYNEQFF. Here the CDR3 DNA reads TGTGCCAGTGCCTTTGGCCGGAGAGGGGTATACAATGAGCAGTTCTTC.

J is TRBJ2-1 and V is TRBV30; D uncertain. The germline V and J ends were trimmed by 1 base and 9 bases, with 10 bases remaining between them. The CDR3 runs 12 residues. Looked up from germline, CDR1 is GTSNPN and CDR2 is SVGIG (reference sequence). CDR3 amino acids: CAWSDRSSEQFF. In nucleotides, the CDR3 is TGTGCCTGGAGTGACAGATCTAGTGAGCAGTTCTTC.